This entry lists 14 T cell receptor beta chains sequenced from one sample in a study of cytomegalovirus exposure and HLA in healthy donors. The PCR had 60 Vbeta and 13 Jbeta primers. Clones were read by immunoSEQ multiplex PCR, and TCRdb kept only the in-frame ones, dropping some. The table has some 180,000 clones, 76% seen once. Sequenced: PBMCs. These receptors were collected from a woman in her 30s in good health and CMV-seropositive.

The J gene is TRBJ2-1, the V gene TRBV10-2, with TRBD2 as a possible D gene (6 bases). Trimming cost V 0 bases and J 3 bases, with 12 bases left between them. The germline V gene encodes CDR1 WSHSY and CDR2 SAAADI. CDR3 size: 16 residues. This CDR3 reads CASSESRGSVYNEQFF. For the CDR3, the DNA is TGCGCCAGCAGTGAGTCCCGGGGGAGCGTCTACAATGAGCAGTTCTTC.

V gene TRBV5-1 combines with J gene TRBJ2-1, with TRBD1 identical over 8 bases. Trimming took 0 bases from V and 2 from J; bases not matched to a gene: 4. The CDR3 has 16 residues. Germline V gene data show CDR1 as SGHRS and CDR2 as YFSETQ. CDR3 nucleotides: TGCGCCAGCAGCTTGGTCGCGACAGGGGCCTACAATGAGCAGTTCTTC. It specifies CASSLVATGAYNEQFF.

The genes are TRBV7-9 and TRBJ2-2; 11 nucleotides match TRBD1. Germline CDR1 SEHNR, CDR2 FQNEAQ (reference sequence). V shed 4 bases, J shed 7 bases, and the junction held 8 bases outside the gene matches. The CDR3 runs to 16 residues. CDR3 in DNA: TGTGCCAGCAGCTCAGGGACAGGGGGTCTTGACGGGGAGCTGTTTTTT. Its translation: CASSSGTGGLDGELFF. Combining the CDR3 with reference TRBV7-9 and TRBJ2-2 gives the whole variable domain DTGVSQNPRHKITKRGQNVTFRCDPISEHNRLYWYRQTLGQGPEFLTYFQNEAQLEKSRLLSDRFSAERPKGSFSTLEIQRTEQGDSAMYLCASSSGTGGLDGELFFGEGSRLTVL.

The chain is built from TRBV6-1 and TRBJ1-4; tentative D call: TRBD1 (6 bases). Germline CDR1 reads MNHNS; CDR2 reads SASEGT. The CDR3 is made up of 14 amino acids. Trimming removed 6 bases from V and 4 bases from J, with 12 bases in between. In DNA, the CDR3 is TGTGCCAGCAGCTCAACAGGGTTTAATGAAAAACTGTTTTTT. Its translation: CASSSTGFNEKLFF.

The CDR3 bases are TGTGCCAGCAGTGAATTAGGAGACAGGGCTATTGGAGCTTTCTTT. Its translation: CASSELGDRAIGAFF. This chain joins TRBV6-1 and TRBJ1-1; TRBD1 matches 7 bases. CDR3 length: 15 amino acids. Germline CDR1 is MNHNS and CDR2 is SASEGT. J gave up 10 bases and V 2 bases, and 13 bases lay outside the gene matches.

The chain links TRBV28 to TRBJ2-5, with D possibly being TRBD2 (5 bases). The closer fit of TRBJ2-7 to the DNA end suggests the J call may be wrong. The CDR3 contains 16 residues. Germline V gives CDR1 MDHEN, CDR2 SYDVKM. CDR3 sequence (DNA): TGTGCCAGCAGTTTCCAGATCTTCGGGGACTCCTACGAGCAGTACTTC. The encoded protein is CASSFQIFGDSYEQYF.

Remarks on this clone: Additional DNA sequences in this sample encode the identical CDR3. The chain is built from TRBV7-9 and TRBJ1-6; possible D gene TRBD1, 6 bases. This CDR3 comprises 15 residues. Trimming pared 4 bases from V and 9 bases from J, leaving 16 bases between. CDR1 and CDR2 (germline): SEHNR, FQNEAQ (reference sequence). Here the CDR3 reads CASSSDQGRGSPLHF. Here the CDR3 DNA reads TGTGCCAGCAGCTCCGACCAGGGCAGGGGTTCACCCCTCCACTTT.

Points on this clone: This same CDR3 is encoded by further DNA sequences in the sample. V gene TRBV7-9 combines with J gene TRBJ1-2, with 10 bases lining up with TRBD1. The V gene's germline CDR1 is SEHNR and CDR2 FQNEAQ (reference sequence). The V gene end was trimmed by 4 bases and the J gene end by 5 bases; junction bases not matched to a gene: 4. The CDR3 length is 14 residues. For the CDR3, the DNA is TGTGCCAGCAGCTCGCGGACAGGGGGGTATGGCTACACCTTC. Translating gives CASSSRTGGYGYTF.

The table lists this clone with a few counts. The J gene is TRBJ1-6, the V gene TRBV7-2; D is unresolved. The germline V and J ends were trimmed by 1 base and 9 bases, with 7 bases remaining between them. Germline V gene data show CDR1 as SGHTA and CDR2 as FQGNSA. This CDR3 is built from 13 residues. This CDR3 reads CASSLDAGSPLHF. In DNA, the CDR3 is TGTGCCAGCAGCTTAGACGCGGGTTCACCCCTCCACTTT.

The chain joins TRBV28 to TRBJ1-3, with D unclear. CDR3 size: 15 residues. V lost 1 base, J lost 4 bases, and 11 bases lay in between. From germline, CDR1 is MDHEN and CDR2 SYDVKM. The CDR3 nucleotides are TGTGCCAGCAGTTTATTAAGCGCTCGGGGAAACACCATATATTTT. Encoded protein: CASSLLSARGNTIYF.

In this sample, this clone turned up a few times. The CDR3 sequence: CASSREEQGGYEQYF. Written as DNA, the CDR3 is TGTGCCAGCAGTCGGGAAGAACAGGGTGGATACGAGCAGTACTTC. The V gene is TRBV6-5, the J gene TRBJ2-7, with D tentatively TRBD1 (6 bases). Trimming removed 5 bases from V and 4 bases from J, with 18 bases in between. This CDR3 region has 15 residues. Germline lookup yields CDR1 MNHEY and CDR2 SVGAGI.

The chain is built from TRBV7-2 and TRBJ2-5; possible D gene TRBD2, 7 bases. The J call may be faulty, since TRBJ2-7 better matches the DNA end. CDR1 and CDR2 from the germline V gene are SGHTA and FQGNSA. The CDR3 runs to 13 residues. The CDR3 is CASSPRGAGEQYF. The CDR3 DNA sequence: TGTGCCAGCAGCCCCCGGGGGGCGGGCGAGCAGTACTTC.

J is TRBJ2-7 and V is TRBV6-6, with a tentative D call TRBD1 (6 bases). V was clipped by 4 bases and J by 4 bases, with 11 bases between them. Germline V gene sequence: CDR1 MNHNY, CDR2 SVGAGI (reference sequence). The CDR3 consists of 13 residues. The CDR3 sequence: CASSSQGTYEQYF. The CDR3 DNA follows: TGTGCCAGCAGTTCACAGGGTACATACGAGCAGTACTTC.

The rearrangement uses TRBV7-2 and TRBJ2-1; 8 positions agree with TRBD2. This CDR3 contains 17 residues. After removal of 3 bases from V and 9 bases from J, the junction contained 16 bases not matched to a gene. Germline V gives CDR1 SGHTA, CDR2 FQGNSA. The CDR3 protein is CASSFQPFGGGLSEQFF. CDR3 bases: TGTGCCAGCAGCTTCCAGCCCTTCGGGGGGGGCTTGAGTGAGCAGTTCTTC.